What follows describes a single T cell receptor (beta chain). Assay: immunoSEQ multiplex PCR; the TCRdb copy retains only in-frame clones and omits some. The sample has about 52,000 clones; about 79% are singletons. The germline V gene encodes CDR1 SEHNR and CDR2 FQNEAQ (reference sequence). With V trimmed by 5 bases and J by 3 bases, 7 bases remained unmatched. This CDR3 spans 15 amino acids. The data are from a study of blood T cell repertoires in COVID-19. The wider study: The cDNA or gDNA used as material had been derived from T cells, B-cell-depleted T cells, or PBMCs.

V is TRBV7-9 and J is TRBJ1-1; TRBD1 matches 9 bases. This receptor was identified in an elderly man with COVID-19, enrolled during active disease. Source material: peripheral blood. The CDR3 DNA reads as TGTGCCAGCAGCCAACAGGGGGCGGGGGACACTGAAGCTTTCTTT. Translating it yields CASSQQGAGDTEAFF.